This TCR beta chain derives from a study of T cell responses to AZD1222 COVID-19 vaccine. The wider study: Pooled samples include second doses given at about 4 or 12 weeks. Findings of the study overall: Increased Spike-specific TCR breadth and depth were observed after two AZD1222 doses. Clonal diversity may have been underestimated, and the donors were mostly white British, with more females than males. Repertoires were collected only later (after the peak T cell response had occurred).

Sequenced by immunoSEQ multiplex PCR; TCRdb stores in-frame clones only, minus some. The data hold about 140,000 clones, with 80% to 90% observed a single time. This CDR3 comprises 16 residues. Germline V gene sequence: CDR1 MNHEY, CDR2 SVGEGT. V dropped 0 bases and J dropped 8 bases, with 17 bases sitting between them. Worth noting for this clone: Its antigen remains unidentified.

The sequence was collected from an adult in good health. Sequencing used peripheral blood, obtained on day 0 of AZD1222 vaccination. The rearrangement links TRBV6-2 or TRBV6-3 to TRBJ2-1; TRBD1 might be the D (5 bases). CDR3 coding DNA: TGTGCCAGCAGTTACTCGATCCAGGGTACGATCGATGAGCAGTTCTTC. Amino acids: CASSYSIQGTIDEQFF.